A selection of T cell receptor beta chains follows, all from one sample in a study of PD-1 blockade in classical Hodgkin lymphoma. The table came from immunoSEQ multiplex PCR; TCRdb's copy has only in-frame clones and leaves some out. The sample holds around 18,000 clones, approximately 81% seen once. The sample was CD4+ T cells from blood, taken before the fourth cycle of nivolumab. The receptors stem from a human donor with classical Hodgkin lymphoma. CDR3s include the opening cysteine and the closing phenylalanine or tryptophan. The order of the fields is J gene, clone size, D gene, V gene, CDR3 DNA, CDR3 protein. D genes are given only for firm matches. For some rows the clone size is stated as once, few or many, or as a class when expanded; others skip it.

J gene: TRBJ2-2
clone size: .
D gene: .
V gene: TRBV4-1
CDR3 DNA: TGCGCCAGCAGCCAGATGGGACGGGCGGGCACCGGGGAGCTGTTTTTT
CDR3 protein: CASSQMGRAGTGELFF

J gene: TRBJ2-1
clone size: .
D gene: TRBD2
V gene: TRBV5-4
CDR3 DNA: TGTGCCAGCAGCTTGGTTCGGGAGGCCGGGAATGAGCAGTTCTTC
CDR3 protein: CASSLVREAGNEQFF

J gene: TRBJ2-1
clone size: .
D gene: .
V gene: TRBV5-1
CDR3 DNA: TGCGCCAGCAGCTTGGGGGACCGCAATGAGCAGTTCTTC
CDR3 protein: CASSLGDRNEQFF

J gene: TRBJ1-2
clone size: few
D gene: TRBD1
V gene: TRBV5-1
CDR3 DNA: TGCGCCAGCAGCCACCCGACAGGGGAAGGCTATGGCTACACCTTC
CDR3 protein: CASSHPTGEGYGYTF

J gene: TRBJ2-5
clone size: .
D gene: .
V gene: TRBV10-3
CDR3 DNA: TGTGCCATCAGTGACCAGTCTCAAGAGACCCAGTACTTC
CDR3 protein: CAISDQSQETQYF

J gene: TRBJ1-2
clone size: few
D gene: .
V gene: TRBV19
CDR3 DNA: TGTGCCAGTAGTCCCGGGGGGGGTGTCTTGTCTGGCTACACCTTC
CDR3 protein: CASSPGGGVLSGYTF

J gene: TRBJ1-2
clone size: few
D gene: .
V gene: TRBV29-1
CDR3 DNA: TGCAGCGTTGACAGCAGGGCTGACGGCTACACCTTC
CDR3 protein: CSVDSRADGYTF

J gene: TRBJ2-3
clone size: .
D gene: .
V gene: TRBV4-1
CDR3 DNA: TGCGCCAGCAGCCAAGATGGGGGAACGGATACGCAGTATTTT
CDR3 protein: CASSQDGGTDTQYF

J gene: TRBJ1-6
clone size: .
D gene: TRBD1
V gene: TRBV2
CDR3 DNA: TGTGCCAGCAGGGCCGGGACAGACTATAATTCACCCCTCCACTTT
CDR3 protein: CASRAGTDYNSPLHF

J gene: TRBJ1-4
clone size: .
D gene: TRBD1
V gene: TRBV2
CDR3 DNA: TGTGCCAGCAATGGACAGGGAGTTGAAAAACTGTTTTTT
CDR3 protein: CASNGQGVEKLFF

J gene: TRBJ2-3
clone size: .
D gene: TRBD1
V gene: TRBV4-2
CDR3 DNA: TGTGCCAGCAGCACCCCAACAGGGGGCCGGACAGATACGCAGTATTTT
CDR3 protein: CASSTPTGGRTDTQYF

J gene: TRBJ2-1
clone size: once
D gene: TRBD2
V gene: TRBV7-9
CDR3 DNA: TGTGCCAGCAGCGCCTCACTAGCGGGGTTGTACAATGAGCAGTTCTTC
CDR3 protein: CASSASLAGLYNEQFF

J gene: TRBJ2-3
clone size: .
D gene: .
V gene: TRBV6-5
CDR3 DNA: TGTGCCAGCAGTTCGACAGATACGCAGTATTTT
CDR3 protein: CASSSTDTQYF

J gene: TRBJ2-7
clone size: .
D gene: .
V gene: TRBV14
CDR3 DNA: TGTGCCAGCAGCCAAGCCTACGAGCAGTACTTC
CDR3 protein: CASSQAYEQYF

J gene: TRBJ2-5
clone size: .
D gene: TRBD1
V gene: TRBV7-9
CDR3 DNA: TGTGCCAGCAGCTCACAGGGGTTCCAAGAGACCCAGTACTTC
CDR3 protein: CASSSQGFQETQYF

J gene: TRBJ2-7
clone size: .
D gene: TRBD2
V gene: TRBV18
CDR3 DNA: TGTGCCAGCTCACTGACGCCCCTAGCGGGTTCCTACGAGCAGTACTTC
CDR3 protein: CASSLTPLAGSYEQYF

J gene: TRBJ2-5
clone size: .
D gene: .
V gene: TRBV28
CDR3 DNA: TGTGCCAGCAGTTTACCTCCAGACTGGGAGACCCAGTACTTC
CDR3 protein: CASSLPPDWETQYF

J gene: TRBJ2-3
clone size: .
D gene: .
V gene: TRBV11-3
CDR3 DNA: TGTGCCAGCAGCTTCGCGATTGGGGACTCACGGCGCACAGATACGCAGTATTTT
CDR3 protein: CASSFAIGDSRRTDTQYF

J gene: TRBJ1-4
clone size: few
D gene: .
V gene: TRBV4-1
CDR3 DNA: TGCGCCAGCAGCCAAACAGGGAGCGGACGGGCTAATGAAAAACTGTTTTTT
CDR3 protein: CASSQTGSGRANEKLFF

J gene: TRBJ1-1
clone size: .
D gene: TRBD1
V gene: TRBV19
CDR3 DNA: TGTGCCAGTAGGCGGGACAGTGGTCCTTGGGGAGCTTTCTTT
CDR3 protein: CASRRDSGPWGAFF

J gene: TRBJ2-5
clone size: .
D gene: TRBD2
V gene: TRBV29-1
CDR3 DNA: TGCAGCGTTGAATGGGGGGGAGGGTGGCAAGAGACCCAGTACTTC
CDR3 protein: CSVEWGGGWQETQYF

J gene: TRBJ1-2
clone size: .
D gene: TRBD1
V gene: TRBV19
CDR3 DNA: TGTGCCAGTAGTAGCCCCGACCCAGGGGGCTATGGCTACACCTTC
CDR3 protein: CASSSPDPGGYGYTF

J gene: TRBJ2-3
clone size: .
D gene: .
V gene: TRBV20-1
CDR3 DNA: TGCAGTGCTTCTCACACAGATACGCAGTATTTT
CDR3 protein: CSASHTDTQYF

J gene: TRBJ2-3
clone size: .
D gene: .
V gene: TRBV19
CDR3 DNA: TGTGCCAGTAGTATACCGCTCGGAAACAGGCGGGCAACAGATACGCAGTATTTT
CDR3 protein: CASSIPLGNRRATDTQYF

J gene: TRBJ2-3
clone size: .
D gene: .
V gene: TRBV28
CDR3 DNA: TGTGCCAGCAGTTTAATCGGGGGCCGTCGCGATACGCAGTATTTT
CDR3 protein: CASSLIGGRRDTQYF

J gene: TRBJ1-5
clone size: once
D gene: TRBD1
V gene: TRBV27
CDR3 DNA: TGTGCCAGCAGCGGGACAGGTGGTCAGCCCCAGCATTTT
CDR3 protein: CASSGTGGQPQHF

J gene: TRBJ2-1
clone size: .
D gene: TRBD1
V gene: TRBV11-3
CDR3 DNA: TGTGCCAGCAGCTTAGGGACAGGGGGGTTGGTTGAGCAGTTCTTC
CDR3 protein: CASSLGTGGLVEQFF

J gene: TRBJ1-2
clone size: .
D gene: .
V gene: TRBV7-2
CDR3 DNA: TGTGCCAGCAGCTTAGCAGGTGCGATTTATGGCTACACCTTC
CDR3 protein: CASSLAGAIYGYTF

J gene: TRBJ2-1
clone size: .
D gene: .
V gene: TRBV5-1
CDR3 DNA: TGCGCCAGCAGCCTAGCACTAGATGGGGACAACAATGAGCAGTTCTTC
CDR3 protein: CASSLALDGDNNEQFF

J gene: TRBJ1-5
clone size: .
D gene: .
V gene: TRBV19
CDR3 DNA: TGTGCCAGTAGCGACAGGTGGGGGAATCAGCCCCAGCATTTT
CDR3 protein: CASSDRWGNQPQHF

J gene: TRBJ2-3
clone size: .
D gene: .
V gene: TRBV20-1
CDR3 DNA: TGCAGTGCTAGTGCCCTTGATACGCAGTATTTT
CDR3 protein: CSASALDTQYF

J gene: TRBJ1-6
clone size: .
D gene: .
V gene: TRBV9
CDR3 DNA: TGTGCCAGCAGCGTAACAACAGATTATAATTCACCCCTCCACTTT
CDR3 protein: CASSVTTDYNSPLHF

J gene: TRBJ2-3
clone size: .
D gene: .
V gene: TRBV6-5
CDR3 DNA: TGTGCCAGCAGAATGACTCCCAACACAGATACGCAGTATTTT
CDR3 protein: CASRMTPNTDTQYF

J gene: TRBJ2-3
clone size: .
D gene: .
V gene: TRBV7-9
CDR3 DNA: TGTGCCAGCAGCTTAGAAACAGGACTTCCCACAGATACGCAGTATTTT
CDR3 protein: CASSLETGLPTDTQYF

J gene: TRBJ1-3
clone size: .
D gene: .
V gene: TRBV5-6
CDR3 DNA: TGTGCCAGCAGCTTACAAAGGGGGAATTCTGGAAACACCATATATTTT
CDR3 protein: CASSLQRGNSGNTIYF

J gene: TRBJ1-1
clone size: .
D gene: .
V gene: TRBV5-1
CDR3 DNA: TGCGCCAGCAGCTTGGACGGAAAAATGAACACTGAAGCTTTCTTT
CDR3 protein: CASSLDGKMNTEAFF

J gene: TRBJ1-4
clone size: .
D gene: .
V gene: TRBV19
CDR3 DNA: TGTGCCAGTAGTTCTGGACAGTTTAATGAAAAACTGTTTTTT
CDR3 protein: CASSSGQFNEKLFF

J gene: TRBJ1-2
clone size: .
D gene: .
V gene: TRBV7-8
CDR3 DNA: TGTGCCAGCAGCCCCAGGGGACAAGCTAGATTCCATGGCTACACCTTC
CDR3 protein: CASSPRGQARFHGYTF

J gene: TRBJ2-3
clone size: .
D gene: TRBD2
V gene: TRBV28
CDR3 DNA: TGTGCCAGCAGTTCCGGGGGGGAAGGTGCAGATACGCAGTATTTT
CDR3 protein: CASSSGGEGADTQYF

J gene: TRBJ1-1
clone size: few
D gene: .
V gene: TRBV4-1
CDR3 DNA: TGCGCCAGCAGCCAAGACCCCATCCCCAACACTGAAGCTTTCTTT
CDR3 protein: CASSQDPIPNTEAFF

J gene: TRBJ1-6
clone size: .
D gene: TRBD1
V gene: TRBV4-2
CDR3 DNA: TGTGCCAGCAGCCAAGAAGACAGGGGGAATTCACCCCTCCACTTT
CDR3 protein: CASSQEDRGNSPLHF